These T cell receptor beta chains were read from a single sample in a study of T cell repertoires in cytomegalovirus infection. TCRdb reprocessed the reads via MiXCR and lists one record per CDR3 protein. The profile covers 900,000 to 950,000 distinct CDR3 sequences, with 30% to 40% appearing a single time and around 15% taken by the ten largest. The antigens these receptors bind are not known. This specimen was cultured CD8+ T cells from PBMCs, taken from culture after CMV antigen stimulation. The source of these receptors is a human donor in good health (CMV status not recorded). Some clones in this sample may be carry-over from other donors' samples. CDR3s include the opening cysteine and the closing phenylalanine or tryptophan. D genes are given only for firm matches. A row's size may be missing; if present it is once, few, many or a size class.

V	D	size	J	DNA	CDR3
TRBV27	TRBD2	.	TRBJ2-5	TGTGCCAGCAGTGGACTAGGTGGGACCCAGTACTTC	CASSGLGGTQYF
TRBV6-2/TRBV6-3	.	.	TRBJ1-2	TGTGCCAGCAGCCCAAGCCCCTCACAGGGAGGTCATGGCTACACCTTC	CASSPSPSQGGHGYTF
TRBV6-6	TRBD2	few	TRBJ2-2	TGTGCCAGCAGCTTCTGGGTTAGCGGGGGGCCGAACTCGAACACCGGGGAGCTGTTTTTT	CASSFWVSGGPNSNTGELFF
TRBV11-2	TRBD2	many	TRBJ2-1	TGTGCCAGCAGTTTGACTAGCGGGGGACTCTACAATGAGCAGTTCTTC	CASSLTSGGLYNEQFF
TRBV6-6	.	.	TRBJ2-1	TGTGCCAGCAGTTACTTAGGCTCGTCGAACAATGAGCAGTTCTTC	CASSYLGSSNNEQFF
TRBV5-4	.	.	TRBJ1-1	TGTGCCAACAGCTCGGACCCAGAAGCTTTCTTT	CANSSDPEAFF
TRBV5-6	.	.	TRBJ1-5	TGTGCCAGCACCACCCGCGGGGAGTATAGCAATCAGCCCCAGCATTTT	CASTTRGEYSNQPQHF
TRBV27	.	.	TRBJ1-1	TGTGCCAGCAGTTTCCTGGGGGGGCAGAACACTGAAGCTTTCTTT	CASSFLGGQNTEAFF
TRBV11-2	.	.	TRBJ2-1	TGTGCCAGCAGCGTTTATAGGGGGGGGAGATTAAACAATGAGCAGTTCTTC	CASSVYRGGRLNNEQFF
TRBV29-1	TRBD1	few	TRBJ1-2	TGCAGCGTTGAGACAGGGGAGGTCTATGGCTACACCTTC	CSVETGEVYGYTF
TRBV7-2	TRBD1	many	TRBJ1-1	TGTGCCAGCAGCTTTCGGACAGGGATGAACACTGAAGCTTTCTTT	CASSFRTGMNTEAFF
TRBV7-9	.	few	TRBJ2-1	TGTGCCAGCAGCTTCTTGGGCCTCCCCTACAATGAGCAGTTCTTC	CASSFLGLPYNEQFF
TRBV15	.	few	TRBJ1-4	TGTGCCACCATCCCGAGTGAGGGTCAGTCGACGGAGCTCCCTAATGAAAAACTGTTTTTT	CATIPSEGQSTELPNEKLFF
TRBV19	.	.	TRBJ1-1	TGTGCCAGTGGCCCCTATGAAGCTTTCTTT	CASGPYEAFF
TRBV6-5	TRBD1	.	TRBJ2-7	TGTGCCAGCAGCCCCCCCACAGGGGCCTTATACGAGCAGTACTTC	CASSPPTGALYEQYF